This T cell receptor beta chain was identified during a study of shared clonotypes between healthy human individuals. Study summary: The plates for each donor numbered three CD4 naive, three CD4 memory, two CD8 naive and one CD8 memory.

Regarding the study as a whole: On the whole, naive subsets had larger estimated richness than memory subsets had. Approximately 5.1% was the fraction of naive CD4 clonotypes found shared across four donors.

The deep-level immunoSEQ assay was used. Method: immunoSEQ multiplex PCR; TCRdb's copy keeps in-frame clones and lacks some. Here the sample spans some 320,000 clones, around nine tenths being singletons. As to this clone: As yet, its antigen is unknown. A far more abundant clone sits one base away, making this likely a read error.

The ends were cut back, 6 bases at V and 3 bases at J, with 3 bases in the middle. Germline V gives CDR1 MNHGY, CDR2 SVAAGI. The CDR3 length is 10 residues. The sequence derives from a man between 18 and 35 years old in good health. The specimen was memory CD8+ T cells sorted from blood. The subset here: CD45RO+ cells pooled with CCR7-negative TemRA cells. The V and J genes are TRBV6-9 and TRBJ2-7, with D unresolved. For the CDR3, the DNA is TGTGCCAGCAGGGACTACGAGCAGTACTTC. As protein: CASRDYEQYF.